A single T cell receptor (beta chain) is shown here with its context. The antigen is not known. The CDR3 runs 13 residues. V dropped 5 bases and J dropped 7; count of bases not matched to a gene: 4. Germline V gene data show CDR1 as SEHNR and CDR2 as FQNEAQ (reference sequence). Documented time point: late sampling 161 to 241 days after vaccination in three convalescent patients. Regarding treatment: approximately nine-day PBMC culture with coronavirus spike peptide pools or control peptides (ViraFEST assay). After expanding antigen-specific T cells with peptide pools, ViraFEST sequenced their TCRs. Recorded positive PCR dates fall between March and December 2020, preceding US Alpha, Beta and Delta variants. Scientists separated out CD4+ T cells through negative selection following 10 days in culture. These data belong to a study of vaccination and CD4 T cells after COVID-19. On the study more broadly: Overlapping spike peptides served as the stimulus for the cells. These peptides came from SARS-CoV-2 and from the common cold coronaviruses HCoV-NL63, HCoV-OC43 and HCoV-229E.

With the Oncomine TCR Beta short-read assay, DNA from cultured CD4+ T cells was sequenced. TCRdb reanalysed the PCR reads using MiXCR and keeps one entry per CDR3 protein. The sample holds about 25,000 distinct CDR3 sequences, 28% seen once. The rearrangement uses TRBV7-9 and TRBJ2-2, with TRBD1 identical over 7 bases. Material: CD4+ T cells from blood, cultured in vitro, obtained about 7 months after SARS-CoV-2 vaccination. This receptor was taken from a human donor who had recovered from COVID-19. The DNA of the CDR3 is TGTGCCAGCAGCAAACAGGGGAACGGGGAGCTGTTTTTT. This codes for CASSKQGNGELFF.